Given below is one TCR beta chain in context. The repertoire was sequenced with immunoSEQ multiplex PCR; TCRdb's copy has only in-frame clones and lacks some. The sample has roughly 190,000 clones; less than 90% are singletons. The data originate from a study of blood T cell repertoires in COVID-19. Germline-derived CDR1 and CDR2 are LGHNA and YNFKEQ. This CDR3 is built from 18 residues. Trimming pared 1 base from V and 8 bases from J, leaving 26 bases between. The chain joins TRBV4-2 to TRBJ1-2; maybe TRBD1 (5 bases). The clonotype originates from a human donor in a cohort sampled during active COVID-19. The specimen was peripheral blood. The CDR3 spells CASSQGPRTEGSKGGYTF. CDR3 coding DNA: TGTGCCAGCAGCCAAGGCCCACGGACGGAGGGGTCCAAGGGGGGCTACACCTTC.